This T cell receptor delta chain was obtained from a study of gamma-delta T cells after stem cell transplantation listed by TCRdb under 2016. The germline V and J ends show losses of 3 bases and 4 bases respectively, and no gene match explains 22 bases of the junction. The germline V gene gives CDR1 as GEAIGNYY and CDR2 as EKD. Taken from cysteine to phenylalanine, the CDR3 has 21 residues. Only the CDR3 DNA is retained, 63 bases long and in frame from the first base. This clone is medium-sized (0.01 to 0.1%) in its sample. No cognate antigen has been identified for it. No clone much larger than this one lies a single base away; base qualities are absent. The library was generated by RT-PCR. The listed sequencing device is Illumina MiSeq. Clone calls in TCRdb were regenerated from the public reads with CATT, after which identical DNA sequences shared one row. The sample table shows more than 4,500 delta-chain clones, and around 9.6% are seen once. The ten largest clones capture less than 15% of the sample.

This receptor chain uses TRDV2 and TRDJ1, with 13 junctional bases fitting TRDD3. Sequenced sample: gamma-delta T cells. The receptor comes from a human donor. It is not recorded whose cells these are; they may come from a transplant donor. This receptor carries the CDR3 CACDLLPPVTGGYALVDKLIF. The DNA sequence is given as TGTGCCTGTGACCTTCTCCCCCCTGTTACTGGGGGATACGCACTCGTCGATAAACTCATCTTT.